Following are 6 T cell receptor beta chains from one sample sequenced in a study of blood T cell repertoires in COVID-19. Only in-frame clones appear in the TCRdb table, and some are missing; sequencing was by immunoSEQ multiplex PCR. The table includes around 100,000 clones, 70% to 90% detected once. Material for sequencing was peripheral blood. Receptors originate from a woman in her fifties or sixties with acute or convalescent COVID-19.

This clone came up once. The chain uses TRBV29-1 and TRBJ1-5; TRBD1 might be the D (6 bases). Trimming stripped 4 bases from V and 0 bases from J, with 7 bases between. The CDR3 extends over 13 amino acids. CDR1 and CDR2 from the germline V gene are SQVTM and ANQGSEA. CDR3 sequence: CSVGTVSNQPQHF. CDR3 nucleotides: TGCAGCGTTGGGACAGTTAGCAATCAGCCCCAGCATTTT.

The chain employs TRBV10-1 and TRBJ2-1; D remains ambiguous. V lost 0 bases and J 2 bases, leaving 8 bases between the germline ends. The CDR3 extends over 15 amino acids. In germline, CDR1 is WNHNN, CDR2 SYGVQD (reference sequence). This CDR3 is CASSESRSTYNEQFF. The CDR3 nucleotides are TGCGCCAGCAGTGAGTCGAGGAGCACCTACAATGAGCAGTTCTTC.

The chain uses TRBV7-9 and TRBJ1-6; D is possibly TRBD1 (5 bases). The CDR3 length is 16 residues. Trimming removed 5 bases from V and 7 bases from J, with 18 bases in between. Germline assignment: CDR1 SEHNR and CDR2 FQNEAQ (reference sequence). This chain's CDR3 is CASSPTVGQGNSPLHF. CDR3 DNA: TGTGCCAGCAGCCCCACCGTGGGGCAGGGCAATTCACCCCTCCACTTT.

J is TRBJ1-1 and V is TRBV19; D is unresolved. Between the trimmed V and J ends, which lost 1 base and 0 bases, there was a span of 6 bases. This CDR3 comprises 14 residues. The germline V gene encodes CDR1 LNHDA and CDR2 SQIVND (reference sequence). CDR3 DNA: TGTGCCAGTAGTATAGCCGCGGTGAACACTGAAGCTTTCTTT. Translated, it gives CASSIAAVNTEAFF.

V is TRBV28 and J is TRBJ2-1; 14 nucleotides agree with TRBD2. This CDR3 is 15 amino acids long. The V gene's germline CDR1 is MDHEN and CDR2 SYDVKM. V was pared by 9 bases and J by 7 bases, with 8 bases of the junction left unmatched. CDR3 region: CASDRLAGGRNEQFF. CDR3 in DNA: TGTGCCAGTGACAGACTAGCGGGAGGGAGGAATGAGCAGTTCTTC.

The genes are TRBV10-3 and TRBJ2-1; 13 positions agree with TRBD2. There are 14 residues in the CDR3. Germline loops: CDR1 ENHRY, CDR2 SYGVKD. Losses at the gene ends were 6 bases for V and 7 bases for J; bases not matched to a gene: 3. The CDR3 DNA reads TGTGCCATCAGCTCGACTAGCGGGAGGAATGAGCAGTTCTTC. Residues: CAISSTSGRNEQFF.